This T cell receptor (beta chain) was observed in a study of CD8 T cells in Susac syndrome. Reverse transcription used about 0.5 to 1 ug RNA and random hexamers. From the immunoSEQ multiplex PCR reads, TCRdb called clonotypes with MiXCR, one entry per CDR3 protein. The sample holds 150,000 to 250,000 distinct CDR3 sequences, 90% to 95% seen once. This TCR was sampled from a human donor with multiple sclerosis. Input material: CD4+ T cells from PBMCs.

CDR3 bases: TGTGCCAGCAGCCCCTATGTTGTGGTGAACACTGAAGCTTTCTTT. This sequence encodes CASSPYVVVNTEAFF. This rearrangement joins TRBV3-1 to TRBJ1-1, with D hard to call. Looked up from germline, CDR1 is LGHDT and CDR2 is YNNKEL (reference sequence). The V gene lost 4 bases and the J gene lost 0 bases, with 12 bases spanning the gap. This CDR3 comprises 15 residues. Complete variable domain (other parts from reference TRBV3-1 and TRBJ1-1): DTAVSQTPKYLVTQMGNDKSIKCEQNLGHDTMYWYKQDSKKFLKIMFSYNNKELIINETVPNRFSPKSPDKAHLNLHINSLELGDSAVYFCASSPYVVVNTEAFFGQGTRLTVV.